This TCR beta chain was identified in a study of shared clonotypes between healthy human individuals. The V gene lost 4 bases and the J gene lost 1 base, with 16 bases spanning the gap. The CDR3 covers 16 residues. Germline V CDR1 and CDR2: SGHNT, YYREEE (reference sequence). Sequenced by immunoSEQ multiplex PCR; TCRdb stores in-frame clones only, minus some. The sample consists of some 2.1 million clones, around 95% of them appearing once. This TCR derives from a young man in good health. Sequenced input: naive CD4+ T cells sorted from blood. Documented subset: CD45RA+ positively selected. This chain uses TRBV5-4 with TRBJ2-3, with D possibly called TRBD1 or TRBD2 (5 bases each). The CDR3 DNA follows: TGTGCCAGCAGCCAAGGCTTGATGGGGGGCACAGATACGCAGTATTTT. Translating it yields CASSQGLMGGTDTQYF.